Below are 24 T cell receptor beta chains sequenced from a single sample in a study of OX40 agonist ivuxolimab in advanced cancers. Clones were read by immunoSEQ multiplex PCR, and TCRdb kept only the in-frame ones, dropping some. The table lists 70,000 to 75,000 clones, more than 85% of them singletons. Here the sequenced sample was CD4+ or CD8+ T cells sorted from blood, taken in a trial of the OX40 agonist ivuxolimab. The source of these receptors is an adult with an advanced solid tumor such as melanoma, head and neck, liver or kidney cancer.

This clone appeared a single time. In DNA, the CDR3 is TGTGCCAGCAGGGATACAGCGTTCCAAGAGACCCAGTACTTC. Translating gives CASRDTAFQETQYF. The V call is TRBV2, the J call TRBJ2-5; D is undetermined. The V and J ends lost 6 bases and 1 base respectively, with 12 bases between them. This CDR3 contains 14 residues. Germline V gene lookup returns CDR1 SNHLY and CDR2 FYNNEI.

CDR3 nucleotides: TGTGCCAGCAGCCTTGGCGTGGGAGGAGAGTTCAATGAGCAGTTCTTC. This translates into CASSLGVGGEFNEQFF. The rearrangement joins TRBV7-3 to TRBJ2-1; TRBD2 might be the D (6 bases). The germline V gene encodes CDR1 SGHTA and CDR2 FQGTGA. V lost 5 bases to trimming and J lost 6 bases, with 20 bases between them. The CDR3 sequence is 16 residues long. Full variable domain (remainder filled in from reference TRBV7-3 and TRBJ2-1): GAGVSQTPSNKVTEKGKYVELRCDPISGHTALYWYRQSLGQGPEFLIYFQGTGAADDSGLPNDRFFAVRPEGSVSTLKIQRTERGDSAVYLCASSLGVGGEFNEQFFGPGTRLTVL.

J is TRBJ1-4 and V is TRBV2, with a possible D match to TRBD1 (5 bases). Trimming removed 8 bases from V and 8 bases from J, with 15 bases in between. Germline values: CDR1 SNHLY, CDR2 FYNNEI. The CDR3 runs 13 residues. In nucleotides, the CDR3 is TGTGCCAGCGGGGGGTTCGCAGGGGAAAAACTGTTTTTT. Translating it yields CASGGFAGEKLFF.

CDR3 region: CALQGDLHEQYF. The DNA for the CDR3 is TGTGCTCTCCAAGGTGATCTGCACGAGCAGTACTTC. The V call is TRBV19, the J call TRBJ2-7; D unresolved. CDR1 LNHDA and CDR2 SQIVND come from the germline V gene (reference sequence). The CDR3 is 12 amino acids.

The rearrangement uses TRBV6-1 and TRBJ1-5; a possible D gene is TRBD1 (6 bases). Germline lookup yields CDR1 MNHNS and CDR2 SASEGT. V gave up 10 bases and J gave up 6 bases, with 16 bases separating them. This CDR3 spans 13 amino acids. The CDR3 protein is CATRRTVFQPQHF. CDR3 DNA: TGTGCCACAAGACGGACAGTTTTTCAGCCCCAGCATTTT.

The rearrangement links TRBV10-3 to TRBJ1-1, with D maybe TRBD1 (5 bases). The CDR3 loop spans 13 amino acids. V was clipped by 5 bases and J by 2 bases, with 9 bases between them. Germline V gene lookup returns CDR1 ENHRY and CDR2 SYGVKD. CDR3 coding DNA: TGTGCCATCAGTTCCGGGGGAAACACTGAAGCTTTCTTT. Amino acids: CAISSGGNTEAFF.

This chain links TRBV10-3 with TRBJ2-7, with D possibly being TRBD1 or TRBD2 (5 bases each). Deletions cut 2 bases from V and 7 bases from J, with 9 bases between. Germline V gene lookup returns CDR1 ENHRY and CDR2 SYGVKD. This CDR3 has 12 residues. CDR3 nucleotide sequence: TGTGCCATCAGTGAGAGAGGGGAGGAGCAGTACTTC. This codes for CAISERGEEQYF.

This chain links TRBV30 with TRBJ1-3; 8 bases match TRBD1. The CDR3 is made up of 18 amino acids. V trimming: 2 bases; J trimming: 0 bases; junction bases outside the gene matches: 12. Germline CDR1 is GTSNPN and CDR2 is SVGIG (reference sequence). The CDR3 protein is CAWSTFLGQGNSGNTIYF. In nucleotides, the CDR3 is TGTGCCTGGAGTACATTTCTTGGACAGGGTAACTCTGGAAACACCATATATTTT. The full variable domain, with the rest looked up from reference TRBV30 and TRBJ1-3, is SQTIHQWPATLVQPVGSPLSLECTVEGTSNPNLYWYRQAAGRGLQLLFYSVGIGQISSEVPQNLSASRPQDRQFILSSKKLLLSDSGFYLCAWSTFLGQGNSGNTIYFGEGSWLTVV.

The chain has TRBV7-2 and TRBJ2-5; the match to TRBD1 covers 9 bases. Germline CDR1 SGHTA, CDR2 FQGNSA. This CDR3 has 14 residues. The junction had 3 bases not matched to a gene; V was cut back by 2 bases and J by 5 bases. CDR3 in DNA: TGTGCCAGCAGCTTAAGACAGGGGGGGGAGACCCAGTACTTC. It encodes CASSLRQGGETQYF.

About this clone itself: Other DNA variants within this sample encode the same CDR3. The CDR3 here is CATGDRANQPQHF. CDR3 nucleotide sequence: TGTGCCACCGGCGACAGAGCGAATCAGCCCCAGCATTTT. The chain is built from TRBV19 and TRBJ1-5; maybe TRBD1 (5 bases). Germline V CDR1 and CDR2: LNHDA, SQIVND (reference sequence). Trimming took 10 bases from V and 4 from J, leaving 14 bases between them. The CDR3 covers 13 residues.

This sequence joins TRBV28 and TRBJ1-2, with TRBD1 identical over 7 bases. V was clipped by 3 bases and J by 4 bases; unmatched bases: 5. Germline CDR1 and CDR2: MDHEN and SYDVKM. The CDR3 sequence is 14 residues long. The CDR3 protein is CASSFKGQPYGYTF. CDR3 sequence (DNA): TGTGCCAGCAGTTTTAAGGGACAGCCCTATGGCTACACCTTC.

This clone was counted a single time. The chain couples TRBV5-1 to TRBJ2-5; D remains ambiguous. Trimming stripped 5 bases from V and 3 bases from J, with 5 bases between. In germline, CDR1 is SGHRS, CDR2 YFSETQ. This CDR3 spans 11 amino acids. The CDR3 region is CASSTEETQYF. CDR3 in DNA: TGCGCCAGCAGTACAGAAGAGACCCAGTACTTC.

The chain uses TRBV18 and TRBJ1-5; D gene uncertain. The V gene's germline CDR1 is KGHSH and CDR2 LQKENI. Deletions cut 2 bases from V and 4 bases from J, with 12 bases between. The CDR3 runs 15 residues. The CDR3 region has the DNA TGTGCCAGCTCACCAGCCCGGGTTGGGAATCAGCCCCAGCATTTT. This encodes CASSPARVGNQPQHF.

This chain links TRBV2 with TRBJ2-7; 8 positions agree with TRBD2. The germline gives CDR1 SNHLY, CDR2 FYNNEI. Unmatched junction bases numbered 12, after V lost 6 bases and J lost 5 bases. The CDR3 runs 15 residues. CDR3 residues: CASRAPGLDKDEQYF. DNA of the CDR3: TGTGCCAGCAGGGCCCCGGGACTAGATAAGGACGAGCAGTACTTC.

Only a few counts were recorded for this clone. This chain links TRBV20-1 with TRBJ1-2, with D possibly TRBD1 on 5 matching bases. The CDR3 consists of 11 residues. Germline CDR1 reads DFQATT; CDR2 reads SNEGSKA (reference sequence). V lost 4 bases, J lost 2 bases, and 5 bases lay in between. CDR3 protein: CSATGNYGYTF. For the CDR3, the DNA is TGCAGTGCTACAGGGAACTATGGCTACACCTTC.

This sequence joins TRBV7-9 and TRBJ1-3; D is perhaps TRBD1 (6 bases). CDR3 size: 15 residues. The V gene's germline CDR1 is SEHNR and CDR2 FQNEAQ (reference sequence). Trimming took off 5 bases at V and 4 bases at J, with 15 bases between the two ends. CDR3 sequence reads: CASSPPGGRGNTIYF. The CDR3 DNA reads as TGTGCCAGCAGCCCCCCGGGGGGGCGAGGAAACACCATATATTTT. The full variable domain, completed using reference TRBV7-9 and TRBJ1-3, is DTGVSQNPRHKITKRGQNVTFRCDPISEHNRLYWYRQTLGQGPEFLTYFQNEAQLEKSRLLSDRFSAERPKGSFSTLEIQRTEQGDSAMYLCASSPPGGRGNTIYFGEGSWLTVV.

The J gene is TRBJ2-7, the V gene TRBV28; TRBD2 matches at 12 bases. The CDR3 runs 16 residues. Losses at the gene ends were 5 bases for V and 3 bases for J; bases not matched to a gene: 8. Germline-derived CDR1 and CDR2 are MDHEN and SYDVKM. CDR3 sequence: CASSTRTSGKNYEQYF. CDR3 bases: TGTGCCAGCAGTACCCGGACTAGCGGGAAGAACTACGAGCAGTACTTC.

V and J are TRBV29-1 and TRBJ2-3; weak D call: TRBD2 (6 bases). Germline CDR1 is SQVTM and CDR2 is ANQGSEA. The CDR3 is made up of 12 amino acids. Trimming pared 8 bases from V and 2 bases from J, leaving 11 bases between. CDR3 sequence reads: CSLGGATDTQYF. The DNA of the CDR3 is TGCAGCCTAGGAGGGGCCACAGATACGCAGTATTTT.

V gene TRBV5-6 combines with J gene TRBJ2-6, with D unresolved. Looked up from germline, CDR1 is SGHDT and CDR2 is YYEEEE. The length of the CDR3 is 15 residues. Trimming stripped 0 bases from V and 0 bases from J, with 4 bases between. CDR3 nucleotide sequence: TGTGCCAGCAGCTTGGGGAGCTCTGGGGCCAACGTCCTGACTTTC. Its protein product is CASSLGSSGANVLTF.

V is TRBV29-1 and J is TRBJ1-1; a weak D match, TRBD1 (5 bases). The V gene lost 4 bases and the J gene lost 0 bases, with 9 bases spanning the gap. The germline CDR1 and CDR2 sequences are SQVTM and ANQGSEA. This CDR3 spans 13 amino acids. The DNA of the CDR3 is TGCAGCGTTGGAAGGACACTGAACACTGAAGCTTTCTTT. Residues: CSVGRTLNTEAFF. The full variable domain, its missing parts supplied by reference TRBV29-1 and TRBJ1-1, is SAVISQKPSRDICQRGTSLTIQCQVDSQVTMMFWYRQQPGQSLTLIATANQGSEATYESGFVIDKFPISRPNLTFSTLTVSNMSPEDSSIYLCSVGRTLNTEAFFGQGTRLTVV.

The chain carries TRBV30 and TRBJ1-2, with D unresolved. This CDR3 comprises 13 residues. Germline CDR1 reads GTSNPN; CDR2 reads SVGIG (reference sequence). The V end was cut by 0 bases, the J end by 3 bases, with 8 bases between. The CDR3 reads CAWSVRGDYGYTF. CDR3 in DNA: TGTGCCTGGAGTGTACGGGGAGACTATGGCTACACCTTC.

The rearrangement links TRBV28 to TRBJ1-3; D not resolved. The V gene lost 8 bases and the J gene lost 0 bases, with 14 bases spanning the gap. This CDR3 comprises 15 residues. CDR1 MDHEN and CDR2 SYDVKM come from the germline V gene. Here the CDR3 reads CASGIDTGSGNTIYF. The DNA of the CDR3 is TGTGCCAGCGGGATCGACACTGGCTCTGGAAACACCATATATTTT.

The chain recombines TRBV18 with TRBJ2-7; D possibly corresponds to TRBD1 (6 bases). V was clipped by 3 bases and J by 4 bases, with 16 bases between them. The CDR3 consists of 15 residues. Germline V gene sequence: CDR1 KGHSH, CDR2 LQKENI. CDR3 nucleotides: TGTGCCAGCTCACCGATGGTCGAAGGACAGTACGAGCAGTACTTC. It translates to CASSPMVEGQYEQYF.

This chain's CDR3 is CASSMSPGQDTDTQYF. The CDR3 DNA reads as TGTGCCAGCAGCATGTCCCCTGGACAGGACACAGATACGCAGTATTTT. The rearrangement joins TRBV7-6 to TRBJ2-3; the match to TRBD1 covers 7 bases. J lost 2 bases, V lost 5 bases, and 10 bases had no gene match. CDR3 length: 16 amino acids. Germline loops: CDR1 SGHVS, CDR2 FNYEAQ.